The 14 T cell receptor beta chains below were found in one sample sequenced in a study of T cells in Graves' hyperthyroidism and ophthalmopathy. Amplification yielded TCR beta CDR3 regions, with RNA transcripts as the source. The HTBI primer set was used in a first-round RT-PCR of the TCR CDR3. TCRdb passed the multiplex PCR reads through MiXCR, listing each CDR3 protein once. Counted here are some 440,000 distinct CDR3 sequences, approximately 15% occurring once; the ten biggest clones make up about 7.7%. The sequenced sample consisted of blood. The receptors come from a woman in her late teens or twenties with Graves' hyperthyroidism.

This clonotype has only a few counts. The gene calls are TRBV4-1 and TRBJ1-6; 8 bases agree with TRBD1. CDR3 length equals 17 residues. The J segment lost 0 bases and the V segment lost 0 bases, leaving 1 base of the junction unmatched. Germline loops: CDR1 MGHRA, CDR2 YSYEKL. This chain's CDR3 is CASSQEDRGSYNSPLHF. CDR3 bases: TGCGCCAGCAGCCAAGAAGACAGGGGCTCCTATAATTCACCCCTCCACTTT.

The chain recombines TRBV6-1 with TRBJ2-7; D assignment may be TRBD1 or TRBD2 (6 bases each). With 5 bases removed from V and 3 bases from J, the gap between germline ends came to 14 bases. CDR1 is MNHNS, CDR2 SASEGT, per germline. CDR3 size: 14 residues. Here the CDR3 reads CASSKGGGGYEQYF. In DNA form, the CDR3 reads TGTGCCAGCAGTAAGGGAGGAGGGGGCTACGAGCAGTACTTC.

This clonotype appeared many times. The chain is built from TRBV25-1 and TRBJ2-5; weak D call: TRBD2 (5 bases). Looked up from germline, CDR1 is MGHDK and CDR2 is SYGVNS. The V gene lost 3 bases and the J gene lost 5 bases, with 19 bases spanning the gap. The CDR3 is 16 residues long. This CDR3 reads CASSDDRRFRGETQYF. For the CDR3, the DNA is TGTGCCAGCAGTGATGATCGTCGTTTCCGAGGGGAGACCCAGTACTTC.

V and J are TRBV20-1 and TRBJ2-7; D possibly matches TRBD1 or TRBD2 (5 bases each). In germline, CDR1 is DFQATT, CDR2 SNEGSKA (reference sequence). The CDR3 is 15 residues long. Trimming removed 3 bases at V and 3 bases at J, with 18 bases between. This CDR3 is CSARGLRDPLYEQYF. The CDR3 DNA follows: TGCAGTGCTAGGGGGCTCCGGGACCCCCTCTACGAGCAGTACTTC.

This clonotype has ten or more counts. The chain links TRBV18 to TRBJ2-7, with D tentatively TRBD1 (5 bases). From germline, CDR1 is KGHSH and CDR2 LQKENI. The V gene lost 6 bases and the J gene lost 5 bases, with 17 bases spanning the gap. The CDR3 spans 14 residues. Written as DNA, the CDR3 is TGTGCCAGCTCGCAGGTTAAGGGGCAGGACGAGCAGTACTTC. Protein sequence: CASSQVKGQDEQYF.

A few counts support this clonotype. The gene calls are TRBV5-1 and TRBJ2-3, with D hard to call. Germline lookup yields CDR1 SGHRS and CDR2 YFSETQ. Trimming removed 4 bases at V and 10 bases at J, with 4 bases between. This CDR3 contains 9 residues. Written as DNA, the CDR3 is TGCGCCAGCAGCCCGCCGCAGTATTTT. Translated, it gives CASSPPQYF.

This clonotype was counted many times. The chain is built from TRBV4-1 and TRBJ1-5; D unresolved. The CDR3 extends over 15 amino acids. The germline V gene has CDR1 MGHRA and CDR2 YSYEKL. Trimming took 4 bases from V and 1 from J, leaving 11 bases between them. The CDR3 nucleotides read TGCGCCAGCAGCCTAGAAGGCCCGAGCAATCAGCCCCAGCATTTT. It translates to CASSLEGPSNQPQHF.

This clonotype has more than one count but fewer than ten. V gene TRBV5-1 combines with J gene TRBJ1-1; D gene uncertain. The germline V and J ends were trimmed by 2 bases and 4 bases, with 18 bases remaining between them. The length of the CDR3 is 16 residues. Per germline, CDR1 SGHRS and CDR2 YFSETQ. The CDR3 region is CASSLAQRVALTEAFF. The CDR3 DNA follows: TGCGCCAGCAGCTTAGCCCAGAGGGTTGCCCTCACTGAAGCTTTCTTT.

V gene TRBV20-1 combines with J gene TRBJ1-3, with 7 bases identical to TRBD1. Per germline, CDR1 DFQATT and CDR2 SNEGSKA (reference sequence). With V trimmed by 1 base and J by 1 base, 4 bases remained unmatched. This CDR3 spans 15 amino acids. Written as DNA, the CDR3 is TGCAGTGCTAGAGTTACGACAGGGTCTGGAAACACCATATATTTT. This translates into CSARVTTGSGNTIYF.

The table lists this clonotype with a few counts. The gene calls are TRBV19 and TRBJ1-5; D is possibly TRBD1 (6 bases). Trimming shortened V by 10 bases and J by 4 bases, and 20 bases separated the two germline ends. Germline CDR1 reads LNHDA; CDR2 reads SQIVND (reference sequence). The CDR3 has 15 amino acids. DNA for the CDR3: TGTGCCACCGCGACAGGTGGCCTGGCTAATCAGCCCCAGCATTTT. Protein sequence: CATATGGLANQPQHF.

This clonotype was seen ten or more times. V usage is TRBV20-1 and J usage is TRBJ2-3; the match to TRBD2 covers 14 bases. CDR3 length: 18 residues. Germline loops: CDR1 DFQATT, CDR2 SNEGSKA (reference sequence). The ends lost 0 bases at V and 4 bases at J; junction bases unmatched: 9. CDR3 loop: CSARDQSGTSGSADTQYF. The DNA of the CDR3 is TGCAGTGCTAGAGATCAGTCCGGGACTAGCGGGAGTGCAGATACGCAGTATTTT.

This clonotype occurred many times. This sequence joins TRBV19 and TRBJ1-3; maybe TRBD1 (6 bases). The CDR3 length is 15 residues. The V and J ends lost 6 bases and 2 bases respectively, with 14 bases between them. Germline CDR1 is LNHDA and CDR2 is SQIVND (reference sequence). The CDR3 nucleotides are TGTGCCAGTAGGAACGCCCAGGGGACTGGAAACACCATATATTTT. It encodes CASRNAQGTGNTIYF.

Ten or more counts support this clonotype. The chain couples TRBV20-1 to TRBJ1-2, with a tentative D call TRBD1 (5 bases). Germline CDR1 is DFQATT and CDR2 is SNEGSKA (reference sequence). CDR3 size: 14 residues. The germline V and J ends were trimmed by 0 bases and 8 bases, with 16 bases remaining between them. In DNA form, the CDR3 reads TGCAGTGCTAGAGAGGTCGGCAGGGTGGGCGGCTACACCTTC. Translation: CSAREVGRVGGYTF.

At least ten counts were recorded for this clonotype. The chain uses TRBV2 and TRBJ2-2; TRBD2 matches at 11 bases. J was trimmed by 7 bases and V by 6 bases; bases with no gene match: 10. This CDR3 region has 16 residues. Germline lookup yields CDR1 SNHLY and CDR2 FYNNEI. In DNA form, the CDR3 reads TGTGCCAGCAGACTAGGGACTAGCGGAAACTACGGGGAGCTGTTTTTT. Protein product: CASRLGTSGNYGELFF.